This TCR beta chain was identified during a study of cytomegalovirus exposure and HLA in healthy donors. Study at large: An analysis done earlier identified 95 million to 140 million unique TCR beta sequences from 190 million or so T cells. Findings and limits, study-wide: Previously analyzed data showed that most TCR beta V segments were productive at a frequency of about 87% or about 30%.

A multiplex PCR was run with 60 Vbeta primers and 13 Jbeta primers. As handled by the study authors: The authors later counted about 80 million unique TCR beta chains, some 9.9 million of them shared. Sequencing used immunoSEQ multiplex PCR; TCRdb keeps in-frame clones, though not all of them. The V and J calls and clone size come from that table; D and trimming were worked out from the DNA. The table lists 200,000 to 300,000 clones, about 83% of them singletons. Points on this clone: The antigen remains undetermined.

Per the germline V gene, CDR1 is SGHNT and CDR2 is YYREEE (reference sequence). J lost 3 bases, V lost 5 bases, and 13 bases had no gene match. The CDR3 length is 17 residues. This clonotype was obtained from a woman between 40 and 50 years old in good health and CMV-seropositive. The source material was PBMCs. The chain carries TRBV5-4 and TRBJ2-1; 8 bases are a match to TRBD2. Here the CDR3 DNA reads TGTGCCAGCAGGTTTGGGGTGGGTCTAGCGGGCTACAATGAGCAGTTCTTC. The encoded protein is CASRFGVGLAGYNEQFF.